Shown below are 30 T cell receptor beta chains from a single sample sequenced in a study of cytomegalovirus exposure and HLA in healthy donors. Both 60 Vbeta primers and 13 Jbeta primers went into the PCR. The protocol was immunoSEQ multiplex PCR, while the TCRdb copy is restricted to in-frame clones and leaves out a portion. The top ten hold roughly 7.6% of the sample, which has more than 150,000 clones, roughly 80% seen once. Sequenced: PBMCs. Receptors were obtained from a woman between 40 and 55 years old in good health and CMV-seropositive.

The chain joins TRBV19 to TRBJ2-7; weak D call: TRBD2 (5 bases). This CDR3 has 13 amino acids. Germline V lookup: CDR1 LNHDA, CDR2 SQIVND (reference sequence). V shed 7 bases and J shed 3 bases, with 13 bases lying between them. The CDR3 here is CASTIAAGYEQYF. The CDR3 coding sequence is TGTGCCAGTACCATTGCCGCGGGCTACGAGCAGTACTTC.

The chain employs TRBV6-6 and TRBJ1-5; possibly TRBD1 for D (6 bases). Germline assignment: CDR1 MNHNY and CDR2 SVGAGI (reference sequence). This CDR3 is 14 amino acids long. V shed 6 bases and J shed 1 base, with 10 bases lying between them. The CDR3 reads CASSSTGSNQPQHF. For the CDR3, the DNA is TGTGCCAGCAGCAGCACAGGGAGCAATCAGCCCCAGCATTTT.

This sequence joins TRBV7-2 and TRBJ1-5; D gene uncertain. This CDR3 contains 14 residues. The germline V and J ends were trimmed by 5 bases and 11 bases, with 19 bases remaining between them. Germline CDR1 and CDR2: SGHTA and FQGNSA. The CDR3 nucleotides read TGTGCCAGCAGCGACCCTAGCCGGGGTAGGTCCCAGCATTTT. Translating it yields CASSDPSRGRSQHF.

In this sample, this clone turned up a few times. The rearrangement links TRBV15 to TRBJ1-6; 7 bases line up with TRBD1. CDR1 and CDR2 from the germline V gene are LNHNV and YYDKDF (reference sequence). The CDR3 runs 14 residues. The J segment lost 7 bases and the V segment lost 5 bases, leaving 5 bases of the junction unmatched. The CDR3: CATSGGGSNSPLHF. Written as DNA, the CDR3 is TGTGCCACCAGCGGAGGGGGCAGCAATTCACCCCTCCACTTT. Full variable domain (missing parts from reference TRBV15 and TRBJ1-6): DAMVIQNPRYQVTQFGKPVTLSCSQTLNHNVMYWYQQKSSQAPKLLFHYYDKDFNNEADTPDNFQSRRPNTSFCFLDIRSPGLGDTAMYLCATSGGGSNSPLHFGNGTRLTVT.

This clone has only a few counts. J is TRBJ2-3 and V is TRBV28; TRBD2 agrees at 7 bases. Germline V gene data show CDR1 as MDHEN and CDR2 as SYDVKM. The CDR3 contains 13 residues. The V and J ends lost 7 bases and 3 bases, in that order; junction bases with no gene match: 4. The CDR3 nucleotides are TGTGCCAGCAAGAGCGGGATAACAGATACGCAGTATTTT. It translates to CASKSGITDTQYF.

The chain joins TRBV28 to TRBJ2-4; D remains ambiguous. This CDR3 contains 17 residues. CDR1 is MDHEN, CDR2 SYDVKM, per germline. Deletions cut 3 bases from V and 0 bases from J, with 15 bases between. In DNA form, the CDR3 reads TGTGCCAGCAGTTTTCGTGGGCAGACAATAGCCAAAAACATTCAGTACTTC. The encoded protein is CASSFRGQTIAKNIQYF.

This clone turned up a few times. The chain joins TRBV11-2 to TRBJ2-7; 8 bases line up with TRBD1. This CDR3 has 18 amino acids. The J segment lost 3 bases and the V segment lost 3 bases, leaving 16 bases of the junction unmatched. The germline gives CDR1 SGHAT, CDR2 FQNNGV. The CDR3 coding sequence is TGTGCCAGCAGCTTGACGCACACCGGGACAGGTACTTACTACGAGCAGTACTTC. Encoded protein: CASSLTHTGTGTYYEQYF. Full variable domain (remainder filled in from reference TRBV11-2 and TRBJ2-7): EAGVAQSPRYKIIEKRQSVAFWCNPISGHATLYWYQQILGQGPKLLIQFQNNGVVDDSQLPKDRFSAERLKGVDSTLKIQPAKLEDSAVYLCASSLTHTGTGTYYEQYFGPGTRLTVT.

This chain uses TRBV28 with TRBJ1-5; TRBD1 aligns across 7 bases. The CDR3 contains 16 residues. Looked up from germline, CDR1 is MDHEN and CDR2 is SYDVKM. V lost 3 bases and J lost 0; bases outside the gene matches: 5. The CDR3 region has the DNA TGTGCCAGCAGTTTGTTTGGGACAGCTAGCAATCAGCCCCAGCATTTT. Amino acids: CASSLFGTASNQPQHF.

V is TRBV19 and J is TRBJ1-5, with a tentative D call TRBD1 (5 bases). The CDR3 is made up of 14 amino acids. Trimming stripped 3 bases from V and 7 bases from J, with 13 bases between. Germline V gene data show CDR1 as LNHDA and CDR2 as SQIVND (reference sequence). CDR3 amino acids: CASSMSRGGQPQHF. The CDR3 region has the DNA TGTGCCAGTAGTATGAGTCGGGGGGGACAGCCCCAGCATTTT.

The chain uses TRBV30 and TRBJ2-3, with 7 bases lining up with TRBD2. Germline CDR1 reads GTSNPN; CDR2 reads SVGIG (reference sequence). V was pared by 4 bases and J by 1 base, with 11 bases of the junction left unmatched. The CDR3 extends over 16 amino acids. CDR3 region: CAWNGLRELGTDTQYF. CDR3 nucleotides: TGTGCCTGGAACGGGTTGCGGGAGCTCGGCACAGATACGCAGTATTTT.

This sequence joins TRBV2 and TRBJ2-1; a possible D gene is TRBD2 (6 bases). V was shortened by 3 bases and J by 3 bases, with 12 bases between the two germline ends. Germline lookup yields CDR1 SNHLY and CDR2 FYNNEI. This CDR3 spans 15 amino acids. Here the CDR3 DNA reads TGTGCCAGCAGTGACCAGGACTACATCTACAATGAGCAGTTCTTC. This gives the protein CASSDQDYIYNEQFF.

V and J are TRBV6-1 and TRBJ2-7, with 10 bases aligning to TRBD1. Germline trimming cut 8 bases from V and 3 bases from J; bases unmatched to any gene: 4. The CDR3 covers 13 residues. Germline CDR1 and CDR2: MNHNS and SASEGT. CDR3 region: CASGRDRGYEQYF. Written as DNA, the CDR3 is TGTGCCAGCGGTCGGGACAGGGGCTACGAGCAGTACTTC.

This clone was counted a single time. The chain couples TRBV10-2 to TRBJ2-3; 7 bases are shared with TRBD2. Germline V gene data show CDR1 as WSHSY and CDR2 as SAAADI. CDR3 size: 14 residues. J lost 0 bases, V lost 6 bases, and 3 bases had no gene match. The CDR3: CASRERGSTDTQYF. The CDR3 nucleotides are TGCGCCAGCAGAGAGCGGGGTAGCACAGATACGCAGTATTTT.

The CDR3, as DNA: TGTGCCAGCAGCTTAGCGGCAGGGGGCGTAAACAATCAGCCCCAGCATTTT. This sequence encodes CASSLAAGGVNNQPQHF. This sequence joins TRBV7-2 and TRBJ1-5; TRBD1 matches 8 bases. Losses at the gene ends were 0 bases for V and 3 bases for J; bases not matched to a gene: 7. This CDR3 is 17 amino acids long. The germline V gene encodes CDR1 SGHTA and CDR2 FQGNSA.

This clone was seen just once. The chain couples TRBV9 to TRBJ1-2; maybe TRBD1 (5 bases). This CDR3 spans 14 amino acids. V was clipped by 4 bases and J by 4 bases, with 14 bases between them. Per the germline V gene, CDR1 is SGDLS and CDR2 is YYNGEE. The CDR3 loop is CASSQAQGLYGYTF. CDR3 in DNA: TGTGCCAGCAGCCAGGCGCAGGGCCTCTATGGCTACACCTTC.

The chain employs TRBV7-2 and TRBJ2-3; possible D gene TRBD1, 5 bases. The CDR3 covers 15 residues. Germline V gene data show CDR1 as SGHTA and CDR2 as FQGNSA. V was shortened by 2 bases and J by 3 bases, with 12 bases between the two germline ends. CDR3 bases: TGTGCCAGCAGCTTATGGCAGGGCCCGACAGATACGCAGTATTTT. Translation gives CASSLWQGPTDTQYF.

The V and J genes are TRBV27 and TRBJ2-3, with 9 positions matching TRBD1. The CDR3 loop spans 14 amino acids. The J segment lost 2 bases and the V segment lost 6 bases, leaving 3 bases of the junction unmatched. Germline CDR1 and CDR2: MNHEY and SMNVEV (reference sequence). The CDR3, as DNA: TGTGCCAGCAGGCGGGACAGGGCCACAGATACGCAGTATTTT. This sequence encodes CASRRDRATDTQYF.

The chain combines TRBV18 with TRBJ2-7, with 9 bases fitting TRBD1. Trimming took 6 bases from V and 0 from J; bases not matched to a gene: 6. This CDR3 contains 15 residues. Per germline, CDR1 KGHSH and CDR2 LQKENI. In nucleotides, the CDR3 is TGTGCCAGCTCGGGACAGGGAGGCAGCTCCTACGAGCAGTACTTC. Translated: CASSGQGGSSYEQYF.

The chain joins TRBV10-2 to TRBJ2-7, with 7 nucleotides matching TRBD2. Trimming removed 4 bases from V and 6 bases from J; junction bases left unmatched: 9. CDR1 WSHSY and CDR2 SAAADI come from the germline V gene. The CDR3 length is 14 residues. CDR3 sequence: CASSVTSDTLEQYF. CDR3 sequence (DNA): TGCGCCAGCAGTGTAACTAGCGACACCCTCGAGCAGTACTTC.

The chain combines TRBV4-3 with TRBJ2-1; D perhaps matches TRBD2 (6 bases). The germline V gene encodes CDR1 LGHNA and CDR2 YSLEER. V was pared by 1 base and J by 4 bases, with 11 bases between. CDR3 length: 15 amino acids. For the CDR3, the DNA is TGCGCCAGCAGCCAAGCGGGAGCTAATTACAATGAGCAGTTCTTC. Translated, it gives CASSQAGANYNEQFF.

J is TRBJ1-1 and V is TRBV18; D might be TRBD1 (5 bases). The V gene's germline CDR1 is KGHSH and CDR2 LQKENI. V lost 4 bases and J 3 bases, leaving 12 bases between the germline ends. The CDR3 runs to 14 residues. This chain's CDR3 is CASSLQGRDTEAFF. As DNA, the CDR3 is TGTGCCAGCTCACTGCAGGGAAGAGACACTGAAGCTTTCTTT.

This chain links TRBV4-3 with TRBJ2-2; 10 bases agree with TRBD2. The CDR3 runs to 19 residues. Trimming removed 0 bases from V and 5 bases from J; junction bases left unmatched: 12. Germline V gene lookup returns CDR1 LGHNA and CDR2 YSLEER. CDR3 protein: CASSQEFPSGRAGTGELFF. The CDR3, as DNA: TGCGCCAGCAGCCAAGAATTCCCCAGCGGGAGGGCCGGAACCGGGGAGCTGTTTTTT.

In this sample, this clone turned up once. The chain employs TRBV5-4 and TRBJ2-7; 9 nucleotides align to TRBD1. Germline V gene data show CDR1 as SGHNT and CDR2 as YYREEE (reference sequence). The CDR3 covers 18 residues. With 4 bases clipped from V and 0 bases from J, the junction kept 14 bases outside the gene matches. The CDR3 loop reads CASSPRGQGLAYSYEQYF. The CDR3 DNA reads TGTGCCAGCAGCCCCAGGGGACAGGGTTTGGCATACTCCTACGAGCAGTACTTC.

V and J are TRBV18 and TRBJ2-6; 8 nucleotides line up with TRBD1. CDR1 KGHSH and CDR2 LQKENI come from the germline V gene. This CDR3 contains 19 residues. The V segment lost 1 base and the J segment 1 base; nucleotides outside the gene matches: 9. The CDR3 spells CASSPLFTTGGSGANVLTF. In DNA form, the CDR3 reads TGTGCCAGCTCACCACTGTTTACAACAGGGGGGTCTGGGGCCAACGTCCTGACTTTC.

This sequence joins TRBV7-3 and TRBJ2-1; D not resolved. V was pared by 5 bases and J by 0 bases, with 8 bases between. CDR3 length: 14 residues. Germline loops: CDR1 SGHTA, CDR2 FQGTGA. CDR3 in DNA: TGTGCCAGCAGCCCTTCTCCCTCCTACAATGAGCAGTTCTTC. Residues: CASSPSPSYNEQFF.

The J gene is TRBJ2-5, the V gene TRBV5-1, with 7 bases matching TRBD1. V gave up 0 bases and J gave up 0 bases; unmatched junction bases: 5. In germline, CDR1 is SGHRS, CDR2 YFSETQ. The CDR3 consists of 16 residues. CDR3 loop: CASSLEGQIDQETQYF. CDR3 nucleotides: TGCGCCAGCAGCTTGGAGGGACAGATAGACCAAGAGACCCAGTACTTC.

The chain has TRBV11-2 and TRBJ2-7; TRBD1 agrees at 8 bases. CDR1 SGHAT and CDR2 FQNNGV come from the germline V gene. The V gene end was trimmed by 5 bases and the J gene end by 3 bases; junction bases not matched to a gene: 6. The CDR3 runs 14 residues. For the CDR3, the DNA is TGTGCCAGCAGCCGACAACAGGGGGACTACGAGCAGTACTTC. Its translation: CASSRQQGDYEQYF.

The rearrangement uses TRBV30 and TRBJ2-1; D possibly corresponds to TRBD2 (6 bases). From germline, CDR1 is GTSNPN and CDR2 SVGIG (reference sequence). V was shortened by 0 bases and J by 6 bases, with 12 bases between the two germline ends. This CDR3 spans 14 amino acids. CDR3 protein: CAWSVRDLVNEQFF. The CDR3 DNA reads TGTGCCTGGAGTGTGCGGGATTTAGTCAATGAGCAGTTCTTC.

J is TRBJ2-7 and V is TRBV7-6; TRBD1 matches at 10 bases. V dropped 1 base and J dropped 0; count of bases not matched to a gene: 9. Per germline, CDR1 SGHVS and CDR2 FNYEAQ. The length of the CDR3 is 18 residues. The CDR3 DNA reads as TGTGCCAGCAGCTTAGAGGGGGATTGGACAGGGGGCTCCTACGAGCAGTACTTC. It specifies CASSLEGDWTGGSYEQYF.

The J gene is TRBJ1-1, the V gene TRBV7-8; TRBD1 agrees at 8 bases. The trim removed 5 bases at V and 1 base at J, leaving 6 bases unmatched. Per germline, CDR1 SGHVS and CDR2 FQNEAQ. The CDR3 loop spans 15 amino acids. For the CDR3, the DNA is TGTGCCAGCAGCCAGCGGACAGGGTGGAACACTGAAGCTTTCTTT. It translates to CASSQRTGWNTEAFF. The full variable domain, with the rest looked up from reference TRBV7-8 and TRBJ1-1, is GAGVSQSPRYKVAKRGQDVALRCDPISGHVSLFWYQQALGQGPEFLTYFQNEAQLDKSGLPSDRFFAERPEGSVSTLKIQRTQQEDSAVYLCASSQRTGWNTEAFFGQGTRLTVV.